The 30 T cell receptor beta chains presented below share a single source sample, sequenced in a study of T cells in Graves' hyperthyroidism and ophthalmopathy. RNA transcripts yielded amplified TCR beta CDR3 regions. An initial round of RT-PCR targeting the TCR CDR3 relied on the HTBI primer set. In TCRdb, the multiplex PCR reads were re-called with MiXCR into one record per CDR3 protein. This table holds a few hundred thousand distinct CDR3 sequences, 15% to 17% found once. Sequenced: blood. All receptors come from a young woman with Graves' hyperthyroidism.

The rearrangement uses TRBV6-1 and TRBJ1-3, with unresolved D. Per germline, CDR1 MNHNS and CDR2 SASEGT. The V end was cut by 5 bases, the J end by 0 bases, with 17 bases between. The CDR3 extends over 17 amino acids. Here the CDR3 DNA reads TGTGCCAGCAGTACCGGCCGTTCTGCCCTCTCTGGAAACACCATATATTTT. Protein sequence: CASSTGRSALSGNTIYF.

The table lists this clonotype with a count of one. A much larger clone lies a single base off, so this may be a read error. The rearrangement joins TRBV6-5 to TRBJ1-2; D is uncertain. CDR3 size: 11 residues. V dropped 4 bases and J dropped 3 bases, with 3 bases sitting between them. Germline CDR1 reads MNHEY; CDR2 reads SVGAGI. CDR3 in DNA: TGTGCCAGCAGTTTCGACTATGGCTACACCTTC. Translation: CASSFDYGYTF.

This clonotype was detected a few times. This could be a read error, since a much larger clone is one nucleotide away. The rearrangement links TRBV2 to TRBJ1-5; TRBD1 aligns across 11 bases. Germline CDR1 SNHLY, CDR2 FYNNEI. V trimming: 3 bases; J trimming: 9 bases; junction bases outside the gene matches: 13. The CDR3 has 17 amino acids. The CDR3 nucleotides read TGTGCCAGCAGTGAGCGGACAGGGGGCGATGGCGATCGGCCCCAGCATTTT. It yields the protein CASSERTGGDGDRPQHF.

The chain joins TRBV19 to TRBJ2-5, with unresolved D. The CDR3 consists of 13 residues. V was shortened by 5 bases and J by 5 bases, with 12 bases between the two germline ends. Per the germline V gene, CDR1 is LNHDA and CDR2 is SQIVND (reference sequence). Here the CDR3 reads CASSLRTVETQYF. The CDR3, as DNA: TGTGCCAGTAGTCTTAGGACCGTGGAGACCCAGTACTTC.

This clonotype showed up many times. The chain is built from TRBV18 and TRBJ2-6; possibly TRBD1 for D (5 bases). This CDR3 is 18 amino acids long. V was clipped by 1 base and J by 0 bases, with 13 bases between them. Germline lookup yields CDR1 KGHSH and CDR2 LQKENI. The CDR3 sequence: CASSPRAGPYSGANVLTF. As DNA, the CDR3 is TGTGCCAGCTCACCACGCGCAGGGCCGTACTCTGGGGCCAACGTCCTGACTTTC. Supplemented by reference TRBV18 and TRBJ2-6, the full variable domain reads NAGVMQNPRHLVRRRGQEARLRCSPMKGHSHVYWYRQLPEEGLKFMVYLQKENIIDESGMPKERFSAEFPKEGPSILRIQQVVRGDSAAYFCASSPRAGPYSGANVLTFGAGSRLTVL.

This clonotype was picked up many times. V and J are TRBV15 and TRBJ1-6; D gene unclear. Looked up from germline, CDR1 is LNHNV and CDR2 is YYDKDF (reference sequence). CDR3 length: 17 amino acids. Trimming cost V 4 bases and J 7 bases, with 20 bases left between them. CDR3 DNA: TGTGCCACCAGCATTTCTAATGAACCGATGGGGAATTCACCCCTCCACTTT. Residues: CATSISNEPMGNSPLHF.

There are a few counts of this clonotype. The genes are TRBV6-1 and TRBJ1-2; no clear D gene. The CDR3 runs to 12 residues. The germline V gene encodes CDR1 MNHNS and CDR2 SASEGT. V was shortened by 6 bases and J by 2 bases, with 7 bases between the two germline ends. CDR3 coding DNA: TGTGCCAGCAGGGAGCCGAACTATGGCTACACCTTC. This translates into CASREPNYGYTF.

This clonotype was seen many times. The chain joins TRBV7-8 to TRBJ2-1, with D maybe TRBD2 (6 bases). Trimming shortened V by 1 base and J by 9 bases, and 10 bases separated the two germline ends. In germline, CDR1 is SGHVS, CDR2 FQNEAQ. The length of the CDR3 is 13 residues. The CDR3 loop reads CASSLGGRLEQFF. In DNA form, the CDR3 reads TGTGCCAGCAGCTTAGGAGGGAGGCTTGAGCAGTTCTTC.

This clonotype was detected many times. The genes are TRBV20-1 and TRBJ1-1; D remains unclear. The ends were cut back, 3 bases at V and 2 bases at J, with 10 bases in the middle. Germline CDR1 DFQATT, CDR2 SNEGSKA (reference sequence). The CDR3 has 13 residues. The CDR3 sequence: CSARRQRNTEAFF. For the CDR3, the DNA is TGCAGTGCTAGGCGGCAGAGAAACACTGAAGCTTTCTTT.

The V gene is TRBV3-1, the J gene TRBJ1-2; D ambiguous. V was pared by 0 bases and J by 8 bases, with 10 bases between. Germline V gives CDR1 LGHDT, CDR2 YNNKEL (reference sequence). The CDR3 is 13 amino acids. The CDR3 DNA reads as TGTGCCAGCAGCCAAGATCTGGTTGGAGGCTACACCTTC. Translation gives CASSQDLVGGYTF.

This clonotype appeared many times. This chain uses TRBV27 with TRBJ2-1; D call uncertain. CDR1 MNHEY and CDR2 SMNVEV come from the germline V gene (reference sequence). CDR3 length equals 13 residues. V was cut by 0 bases and J by 3 bases, with 3 bases left in between. The CDR3 sequence is CASSLSLYNEQFF. As DNA, the CDR3 is TGTGCCAGCAGTTTATCCCTCTACAATGAGCAGTTCTTC.

This sequence joins TRBV12-3 or TRBV12-4 and TRBJ1-5, with unresolved D. The CDR3 loop spans 15 amino acids. Trimming stripped 6 bases from V and 0 bases from J, with 12 bases between. The CDR3, as DNA: TGTGCCAGCAGGGCCGGAGGCGGTAGCAATCAGCCCCAGCATTTT. Amino acid sequence: CASRAGGGSNQPQHF.

This clonotype was detected ten times or more. This chain links TRBV11-2 with TRBJ2-1, with D possibly being TRBD1 or TRBD2 (6 bases each). Between the trimmed V and J ends, which lost 0 bases and 15 bases, there was a span of 21 bases. The CDR3 extends over 15 amino acids. Germline assignment: CDR1 SGHAT and CDR2 FQNNGV. The CDR3 bases are TGTGCCAGCAGCTTAGATTGGGCTAGCTCAGGAGGGGGGTTCTTC. Amino acids: CASSLDWASSGGGFF.

This clonotype was found a few times. This sequence joins TRBV19 and TRBJ1-2, with 8 bases that match TRBD1. The trim removed 4 bases at V and 2 bases at J, leaving 12 bases unmatched. Germline V lookup: CDR1 LNHDA, CDR2 SQIVND (reference sequence). The CDR3 contains 17 residues. The chain's CDR3 is CASSSRGRVNPNYGYTF. The CDR3 DNA reads TGTGCCAGTAGTAGCAGGGGGCGCGTAAATCCCAACTATGGCTACACCTTC.

This clonotype occurred a few times. V usage is TRBV11-2 and J usage is TRBJ1-6, with 7 positions matching TRBD1. The CDR3 covers 13 residues. V shed 1 base, J shed 10 bases, and the junction held 1 base outside the gene matches. Germline assignment: CDR1 SGHAT and CDR2 FQNNGV. The CDR3 sequence: CASSLGQGSPLHF. The CDR3 DNA follows: TGTGCCAGCAGCTTAGGACAGGGCTCACCCCTCCACTTT. Drawing the rest from reference TRBV11-2 and TRBJ1-6, the complete variable domain is EAGVAQSPRYKIIEKRQSVAFWCNPISGHATLYWYQQILGQGPKLLIQFQNNGVVDDSQLPKDRFSAERLKGVDSTLKIQPAKLEDSAVYLCASSLGQGSPLHFGNGTRLTVT.

This clonotype turned up a few times. This may stem from a read error, because a much larger clone lies one nucleotide away. This chain uses TRBV11-3 with TRBJ2-7; tentative D call: TRBD2 (7 bases). Germline V CDR1 and CDR2: SGHNT, YENEEA. This CDR3 has 15 amino acids. V lost 6 bases to trimming and J lost 5 bases, with 20 bases between them. CDR3 amino acids: CASSYGLGGDHEQYF. The CDR3 DNA reads as TGTGCCAGCAGTTACGGACTAGGGGGAGACCACGAGCAGTACTTC.

This clonotype was detected only a few times. The chain links TRBV5-6 to TRBJ2-7; TRBD1 agrees at 9 bases. Germline CDR1 SGHDT, CDR2 YYEEEE. This CDR3 has 16 residues. J was trimmed by 5 bases and V by 0 bases; bases with no gene match: 9. The CDR3 protein is CASSLGTGVSLHEQYF. DNA of the CDR3: TGTGCCAGCAGCTTGGGGACAGGGGTGTCCCTCCACGAGCAGTACTTC.

This clonotype was recorded a few times. In nucleotides, the CDR3 is TGCAGTGTTAGGAGGACCGGGGAGCTGTTTTTT. Translating it yields CSVRRTGELFF. V usage is TRBV20-1 and J usage is TRBJ2-2; D possibly corresponds to TRBD2 (5 bases). Per the germline V gene, CDR1 is DFQATT and CDR2 is SNEGSKA (reference sequence). V was cut by 7 bases and J by 5 bases, with 8 bases left in between. The CDR3 covers 11 residues.

The chain links TRBV6-2 or TRBV6-3 to TRBJ2-6; 8 bases map to TRBD1. V was pared by 5 bases and J by 1 base, with 4 bases of the junction left unmatched. The CDR3 length is 16 residues. The V gene's germline CDR1 is MNHEY and CDR2 SVGEGT. Here the CDR3 reads CASSQGALSGANVLTF. The CDR3 DNA sequence: TGTGCCAGCAGTCAGGGGGCGCTTTCTGGGGCCAACGTCCTGACTTTC.

This clonotype came up many times. V is TRBV12-3 or TRBV12-4 and J is TRBJ1-4; D remains unclear. V dropped 7 bases and J dropped 8 bases, with 11 bases sitting between them. The CDR3 loop spans 12 amino acids. CDR3 sequence reads: CASTYRTEKLFF. The CDR3 coding sequence is TGTGCCAGCACCTATCGGACCGAAAAACTGTTTTTT.

This clonotype was seen at least ten times. The chain links TRBV10-3 to TRBJ2-3; D is unclear. The CDR3 is 14 residues long. Looked up from germline, CDR1 is ENHRY and CDR2 is SYGVKD. The V and J ends lost 6 bases and 4 bases respectively, with 14 bases between them. This chain's CDR3 is CAISEVEVADTQYF. The CDR3 DNA is TGTGCCATCAGCGAAGTAGAGGTTGCAGATACGCAGTATTTT.

This clonotype was found many times. The chain uses TRBV7-9 and TRBJ2-3; D unresolved. The CDR3 has 17 amino acids. Germline V lookup: CDR1 SEHNR, CDR2 FQNEAQ (reference sequence). Trimming removed 4 bases at V and 5 bases at J, with 22 bases between. The CDR3 DNA reads as TGTGCCAGCAGCTCGAGAATCGGGCCTCAAAGCCGAGATACGCAGTATTTT. Translated: CASSSRIGPQSRDTQYF.

This clonotype has a handful of counts. The J gene is TRBJ1-1, the V gene TRBV11-2; D unresolved. This CDR3 comprises 14 residues. The V and J ends lost 3 bases and 0 bases respectively, with 8 bases between them. Germline CDR1 and CDR2: SGHAT and FQNNGV. The CDR3 region is CASSFSGMNTEAFF. CDR3 nucleotides: TGTGCCAGCAGCTTTTCGGGAATGAACACTGAAGCTTTCTTT.

This clonotype has only a few counts. V usage is TRBV6-5 and J usage is TRBJ1-5, with TRBD1 identical over 7 bases. This CDR3 has 15 amino acids. Unmatched junction bases numbered 5, after V lost 0 bases and J lost 6 bases. Germline V lookup: CDR1 MNHEY, CDR2 SVGAGI. In DNA form, the CDR3 reads TGTGCCAGCAGTTACTCGACAGGGATCGGTCAGCCCCAGCATTTT. It specifies CASSYSTGIGQPQHF.

The chain recombines TRBV20-1 with TRBJ1-5; TRBD1 is a possible D gene (5 bases). CDR3 length: 16 amino acids. Germline values: CDR1 DFQATT, CDR2 SNEGSKA (reference sequence). Trimming shortened V by 3 bases and J by 6 bases, and 21 bases separated the two germline ends. CDR3 residues: CSASPSGAGWFQPQHF. The CDR3 DNA reads as TGCAGTGCTAGTCCGAGCGGGGCAGGGTGGTTTCAGCCCCAGCATTTT.

The chain employs TRBV6-5 and TRBJ1-5; the match to TRBD1 covers 9 bases. Germline loops: CDR1 MNHEY, CDR2 SVGAGI. This CDR3 spans 13 amino acids. The V and J ends lost 5 bases and 10 bases, in that order; junction bases with no gene match: 6. CDR3 sequence reads: CASSTGGLRPQHF. The CDR3 nucleotides are TGTGCCAGCAGTACAGGGGGCCTTCGACCCCAGCATTTT.

Only a few counts were recorded for this clonotype. The chain couples TRBV6-2 or TRBV6-3 to TRBJ2-3, with a weak D call TRBD1 (5 bases). Germline V gene data show CDR1 as MNHEY and CDR2 as SVGEGT. V gave up 0 bases and J gave up 0 bases, with 10 bases separating them. The CDR3 runs 16 residues. For the CDR3, the DNA is TGTGCCAGCAGTTACTCGTACAGGTCTAGCACAGATACGCAGTATTTT. Translated: CASSYSYRSSTDTQYF.

This clonotype has just one count. The chain has TRBV12-3 or TRBV12-4 and TRBJ2-5, with 9 bases matching TRBD2. The CDR3 is 14 amino acids. V lost 5 bases to trimming and J lost 5 bases; unmatched junction nucleotides: 6. The CDR3 reads CASSRAAGGETQYF. CDR3 nucleotide sequence: TGTGCCAGCAGTCGGGCAGCGGGGGGCGAGACCCAGTACTTC.

The sample holds many counts of this clonotype. The V gene is TRBV28, the J gene TRBJ2-5; D might be TRBD1 or TRBD2, each matching 5 bases. V was shortened by 8 bases and J by 5 bases, with 18 bases between the two germline ends. The length of the CDR3 is 14 residues. Germline V CDR1 and CDR2: MDHEN, SYDVKM. The CDR3: CASREAKWGETQYF. As DNA, the CDR3 is TGTGCCAGCCGTGAGGCCAAGTGGGGGGAGACCCAGTACTTC.

This clonotype was seen a handful of times. The chain employs TRBV7-2 and TRBJ1-2; tentatively, D is TRBD1 (6 bases). Trimming pared 0 bases from V and 8 bases from J, leaving 13 bases between. CDR3 size: 14 residues. Germline assignment: CDR1 SGHTA and CDR2 FQGNSA. CDR3 in DNA: TGTGCCAGCAGCTTAGCGCTGGGGGCGCAAGGCTACACCTTC. This sequence encodes CASSLALGAQGYTF.